This is a list of T cell receptor beta chains from one sample in a study of CD8+ T cells in alopecia areata. The method was immunoSEQ multiplex PCR; TCRdb's version includes in-frame clones alone and lacks a portion of them. The sample yields roughly 200,000 clones, 63% seen once. This material consisted of CD4+ T cells sorted from blood, taken at week 0. The receptors stem from a human donor with alopecia areata. The CDR3 runs from the conserved cysteine through the conserved F or W. The D gene is left open where the match is weak. A row's size may be missing; if present it is once, few, many or a size class.

J gene: TRBJ2-7; V gene: TRBV30; clone size: NA; D gene: NA; CDR3 DNA: TGTGCCTGGAGCCAGGGGCTCCAGCCGGGACAAGCCTACGAGCAGTACTTC; CDR3 protein: CAWSQGLQPGQAYEQYF
J gene: TRBJ1-2; V gene: TRBV23-1; clone size: NA; D gene: NA; CDR3 DNA: TGCGCCAGCAGTCAATCCCGAGGGGTCTTAACGAGAGGCTACACCTTC; CDR3 protein: CASSQSRGVLTRGYTF
J gene: TRBJ1-2; V gene: TRBV6-1; clone size: NA; D gene: NA; CDR3 DNA: TGTGCCAGCAGTGAAGGCGCGTGGGGGGCAGGGTATGGCTACACCTTC; CDR3 protein: CASSEGAWGAGYGYTF
J gene: TRBJ2-7; V gene: TRBV10-3; clone size: NA; D gene: TRBD1; CDR3 DNA: TGTGCCATCACCAAGGACAGGGCCTACGAGCAGTACTTC; CDR3 protein: CAITKDRAYEQYF
J gene: TRBJ2-1; V gene: TRBV29-1; clone size: once; D gene: TRBD1; CDR3 DNA: TGCAGCGTTATAGCTGACGGGACAGGCATCAATGAGCAGTTCTTC; CDR3 protein: CSVIADGTGINEQFF
J gene: TRBJ2-3; V gene: TRBV29-1; clone size: few; D gene: NA; CDR3 DNA: TGCAGCGTTGAAGGAGGGTCCGATACGCAGTATTTT; CDR3 protein: CSVEGGSDTQYF
J gene: TRBJ2-3; V gene: TRBV29-1; clone size: NA; D gene: NA; CDR3 DNA: TGCAGCGTGGGGCTAGCGCTCACAGATACGCAGTATTTT; CDR3 protein: CSVGLALTDTQYF
J gene: TRBJ1-2; V gene: TRBV6-6; clone size: NA; D gene: NA; CDR3 DNA: TGTGCCAGCAGTCCCAGCGGGGGCTACACCTTC; CDR3 protein: CASSPSGGYTF
J gene: TRBJ1-2; V gene: TRBV25-1; clone size: NA; D gene: NA; CDR3 DNA: TGTGCCAGCAGTAAGGGCTATGGCTACACCTTC; CDR3 protein: CASSKGYGYTF
J gene: TRBJ2-6; V gene: TRBV5-1; clone size: NA; D gene: NA; CDR3 DNA: TGCGCCAGCAGCCCCCCGCCCCGGGCAACTGGGGCCAACGTCCTGACTTTC; CDR3 protein: CASSPPPRATGANVLTF
J gene: TRBJ1-1; V gene: TRBV11-3; clone size: NA; D gene: NA; CDR3 DNA: TGTGCCAGCGCCGCCAGGGGAGGCACTGAAGCTTTCTTT; CDR3 protein: CASAARGGTEAFF
J gene: TRBJ2-3; V gene: TRBV6-5; clone size: once; D gene: NA; CDR3 DNA: TGTGCCAGCAGTTGGGGACCCAACACAGATACGCAGTATTTT; CDR3 protein: CASSWGPNTDTQYF
J gene: TRBJ2-1; V gene: TRBV19; clone size: NA; D gene: NA; CDR3 DNA: TGTGCCAGTAGTATTGGCGTAGCCGGCAATGAGCAGTTCTTC; CDR3 protein: CASSIGVAGNEQFF
J gene: TRBJ2-5; V gene: TRBV29-1; clone size: NA; D gene: NA; CDR3 DNA: TGCAGCGACCTCGGACAGTCCCAAGAGACCCAGTACTTC; CDR3 protein: CSDLGQSQETQYF
J gene: TRBJ2-7; V gene: TRBV14; clone size: NA; D gene: NA; CDR3 DNA: TGTGCCAGCAGCCCTCGTCTCCTACCCTACGAGCAGTACTTC; CDR3 protein: CASSPRLLPYEQYF
J gene: TRBJ1-1; V gene: TRBV30; clone size: NA; D gene: NA; CDR3 DNA: TGTGCCTGGAGTCGGGGACCTGAAGCTTTCTTT; CDR3 protein: CAWSRGPEAFF
J gene: TRBJ1-1; V gene: TRBV29-1; clone size: NA; D gene: NA; CDR3 DNA: TGCAGCGGGAGACAGGCGGTGAACACTGAAGCTTTCTTT; CDR3 protein: CSGRQAVNTEAFF
J gene: TRBJ1-1; V gene: TRBV7-9; clone size: once; D gene: NA; CDR3 DNA: TGTGCCAGCAGCTTAGCTTGGGGAATGAACACTGAAGCTTTCTTT; CDR3 protein: CASSLAWGMNTEAFF
J gene: TRBJ2-7; V gene: TRBV27; clone size: few; D gene: TRBD2; CDR3 DNA: TGTGCCAGCAGTTTATTGGCGGGGGGGCCCTACGAGCAGTACTTC; CDR3 protein: CASSLLAGGPYEQYF
J gene: TRBJ2-7; V gene: TRBV5-1; clone size: NA; D gene: TRBD1; CDR3 DNA: TGCGCCAGCAGCCTACTACAGGGGGAGTACGAGCAGTACTTC; CDR3 protein: CASSLLQGEYEQYF
J gene: TRBJ2-3; V gene: TRBV5-6; clone size: few; D gene: NA; CDR3 DNA: TGTGCCACCTCGAGGGGGAGGGCAGATACGCAGTATTTT; CDR3 protein: CATSRGRADTQYF
J gene: TRBJ2-7; V gene: TRBV4-3; clone size: few; D gene: TRBD1; CDR3 DNA: TGCGCCAGCAGCCAGGGGGGACAGGGATTATACGAGCAGTACTTC; CDR3 protein: CASSQGGQGLYEQYF
J gene: TRBJ2-5; V gene: TRBV30; clone size: NA; D gene: NA; CDR3 DNA: TGTGCCTGGAGTGTACTAGGAGGGGAGCGGGAGACCCAGTACTTC; CDR3 protein: CAWSVLGGERETQYF
J gene: TRBJ1-5; V gene: TRBV7-2; clone size: NA; D gene: NA; CDR3 DNA: TGTGCCAGCAGCACCGGGGGGCCCCAGCATTTT; CDR3 protein: CASSTGGPQHF
J gene: TRBJ2-3; V gene: TRBV5-1; clone size: few; D gene: NA; CDR3 DNA: TGCGCCAGCAAAGTTTCAGGGTTGGAGGGAACAGATACGCAGTATTTT; CDR3 protein: CASKVSGLEGTDTQYF
J gene: TRBJ2-4; V gene: TRBV5-1; clone size: NA; D gene: TRBD2; CDR3 DNA: TGCGCCAGCAGCCTTACTAGCGGGGGCGCACTATACTTC; CDR3 protein: CASSLTSGGALYF
J gene: TRBJ2-7; V gene: TRBV2; clone size: NA; D gene: NA; CDR3 DNA: TGTGCCAGCAGTCCTTTCGGTAAATCCTACGAGCAGTACTTC; CDR3 protein: CASSPFGKSYEQYF
J gene: TRBJ2-2; V gene: TRBV13; clone size: few; D gene: TRBD1; CDR3 DNA: TGTGCCAGCAGCGAAATACAGGGGGCGCTCACCGGGGAGCTGTTTTTT; CDR3 protein: CASSEIQGALTGELFF
J gene: TRBJ2-6; V gene: TRBV29-1; clone size: once; D gene: TRBD1; CDR3 DNA: TGCAGCGTTTGCCTCCGGGACAGGGGAAACTCTGGGGCCAACGTCCTGACTTTC; CDR3 protein: CSVCLRDRGNSGANVLTF
J gene: TRBJ1-2; V gene: TRBV19; clone size: NA; D gene: TRBD1; CDR3 DNA: TGTGCCAGTACGGGACAGGGAAGTGGCTACACCTTC; CDR3 protein: CASTGQGSGYTF
J gene: TRBJ2-5; V gene: TRBV30; clone size: NA; D gene: NA; CDR3 DNA: TGTGCCTGGGGGGCGGGTTCCAGTCCGACCCAGTACTTC; CDR3 protein: CAWGAGSSPTQYF
J gene: TRBJ2-5; V gene: TRBV6-1; clone size: once; D gene: TRBD1; CDR3 DNA: TGTGCCAGCAGTCGACAGGGGAAAGAGACCCAGTACTTC; CDR3 protein: CASSRQGKETQYF
J gene: TRBJ1-1; V gene: TRBV30; clone size: NA; D gene: NA; CDR3 DNA: TGTGCCTGGAGTGGACAGCTCGACACTGAAGCTTTCTTT; CDR3 protein: CAWSGQLDTEAFF
J gene: TRBJ1-2; V gene: TRBV29-1; clone size: few; D gene: NA; CDR3 DNA: TGCAGCGTTCAACCGGTGCAGAACTATGGCTACACCTTC; CDR3 protein: CSVQPVQNYGYTF
J gene: TRBJ1-1; V gene: TRBV18; clone size: NA; D gene: NA; CDR3 DNA: TGTGCCAGCTCACCACCCGTGGGGCGGCATTCCGTGAACACTGAAGCTTTCTTT; CDR3 protein: CASSPPVGRHSVNTEAFF
J gene: TRBJ1-5; V gene: TRBV30; clone size: NA; D gene: TRBD1; CDR3 DNA: TGTGCCTGGAGTGTACCCGGGACAGGGGGCCAGCCCCAGCATTTT; CDR3 protein: CAWSVPGTGGQPQHF
J gene: TRBJ1-1; V gene: TRBV15; clone size: NA; D gene: NA; CDR3 DNA: TGTGCCACCAGCAGAGATGAGAACACTGAAGCTTTCTTT; CDR3 protein: CATSRDENTEAFF
J gene: TRBJ1-2; V gene: TRBV7-9; clone size: few; D gene: NA; CDR3 DNA: TGTGCCAGCACCCCTGGCGAAGCGAACTATGGCTACACCTTC; CDR3 protein: CASTPGEANYGYTF
J gene: TRBJ2-7; V gene: TRBV29-1; clone size: NA; D gene: NA; CDR3 DNA: TGCAGCGCCCTAAGTCCGAGGGAGCAGTACTTC; CDR3 protein: CSALSPREQYF
J gene: TRBJ2-7; V gene: TRBV9; clone size: NA; D gene: TRBD2; CDR3 DNA: TGTGCCAGCAGCGTAGTATCGGGAGGCTACGAGCAGTACTTC; CDR3 protein: CASSVVSGGYEQYF
J gene: TRBJ1-2; V gene: TRBV30; clone size: NA; D gene: TRBD1; CDR3 DNA: TGTGCCTGGAGTGTCAGGGACAGGGGCTATGGCTACACCTTC; CDR3 protein: CAWSVRDRGYGYTF
J gene: TRBJ1-6; V gene: TRBV2; clone size: once; D gene: TRBD1; CDR3 DNA: TGTGCCAGCAAAGGTGGAGGGACAGAGAATTCACCCCTCCACTTT; CDR3 protein: CASKGGGTENSPLHF
J gene: TRBJ2-3; V gene: TRBV6-5; clone size: NA; D gene: NA; CDR3 DNA: TGTGCCAGCAGCCCCAAAGGACAGTACACAGATACGCAGTATTTT; CDR3 protein: CASSPKGQYTDTQYF
J gene: TRBJ1-1; V gene: TRBV30; clone size: NA; D gene: NA; CDR3 DNA: TGTGCCTGGAGTGTAAGGGTCGCTGAAGCTTTCTTT; CDR3 protein: CAWSVRVAEAFF
J gene: TRBJ1-4; V gene: TRBV7-2; clone size: few; D gene: NA; CDR3 DNA: TGTGCCAGCAGCCCCCCGGGGCCCCCCAATGAAAAACTGTTTTTT; CDR3 protein: CASSPPGPPNEKLFF
J gene: TRBJ2-7; V gene: TRBV15; clone size: few; D gene: NA; CDR3 DNA: TGTGCCACCAGCAGAGATAAGGGGGGCTCGTTCTACGAGCAGTACTTC; CDR3 protein: CATSRDKGGSFYEQYF
J gene: TRBJ2-1; V gene: TRBV29-1; clone size: few; D gene: NA; CDR3 DNA: TGCAGCGTTGAAGATCTCCAAGGGTTCAATGAGCAGTTCTTC; CDR3 protein: CSVEDLQGFNEQFF
J gene: TRBJ2-5; V gene: TRBV15; clone size: NA; D gene: NA; CDR3 DNA: TGTGCCACCAGCCGGGTGTCGGGGACCCAAGAGACCCAGTACTTC; CDR3 protein: CATSRVSGTQETQYF
J gene: TRBJ2-7; V gene: TRBV28; clone size: few; D gene: NA; CDR3 DNA: TGTGCCATCTCAACGCAATGGGGTGGGGCCTACGAGCAGTACTTC; CDR3 protein: CAISTQWGGAYEQYF
J gene: TRBJ2-2; V gene: TRBV27; clone size: NA; D gene: TRBD2; CDR3 DNA: TGTGCCAGCAGTGCGGGGGGGCCCCACACCGGGGAGCTGTTTTTT; CDR3 protein: CASSAGGPHTGELFF
J gene: TRBJ2-7; V gene: TRBV28; clone size: NA; D gene: NA; CDR3 DNA: TGTGCCAGCAGTATGGGGCGGCCCTCCTACGAGCAGTACTTC; CDR3 protein: CASSMGRPSYEQYF